The 32 T cell receptor beta chains below were found in one sample sequenced in a study of cytomegalovirus exposure and HLA in healthy donors. The study ran its PCR with 60 Vbeta and 13 Jbeta primers. Using immunoSEQ multiplex PCR, the repertoire was profiled, and TCRdb retains in-frame clones only, with some absent. The sample lists some 92,000 clones; roughly three quarters were seen once. Sequencing was carried out using PBMCs. The receptors derive from a man aged 30 to 45 in good health and CMV-seronegative.

The chain links TRBV5-1 to TRBJ2-3; no firm D call. The CDR3 length is 14 residues. V was pared by 3 bases and J by 2 bases, with 10 bases between. Germline CDR1 SGHRS, CDR2 YFSETQ. CDR3 loop: CASSWREITDTQYF. For the CDR3, the DNA is TGCGCCAGCAGCTGGAGAGAGATCACAGATACGCAGTATTTT.

The chain links TRBV4-1 to TRBJ2-1, with a possible D match to TRBD1 (6 bases). The V gene lost 0 bases and the J gene lost 3 bases, with 12 bases spanning the gap. The CDR3 is 16 residues long. Per the germline V gene, CDR1 is MGHRA and CDR2 is YSYEKL. The CDR3 is CASSQDIGRGYNEQFF. Written as DNA, the CDR3 is TGCGCCAGCAGCCAAGATATCGGCAGGGGCTACAATGAGCAGTTCTTC.

The CDR3 loop reads CASSGEPFTEQYF. The CDR3 DNA sequence: TGTGCCAGCAGCGGGGAGCCATTCACCGAGCAGTACTTC. The chain has TRBV7-2 and TRBJ2-7; tentatively, D is TRBD2 (5 bases). The CDR3 is made up of 13 amino acids. Germline lookup yields CDR1 SGHTA and CDR2 FQGNSA. V was shortened by 5 bases and J by 6 bases, with 14 bases between the two germline ends.

The chain joins TRBV7-2 to TRBJ1-1; D gene ambiguous. The CDR3 length is 14 residues. Trimming took 2 bases from V and 1 from J, leaving 8 bases between them. Germline loops: CDR1 SGHTA, CDR2 FQGNSA. CDR3 amino acids: CASSLYSGNTEAFF. In DNA, the CDR3 is TGTGCCAGCAGCTTATACAGCGGGAACACTGAAGCTTTCTTT.

The V and J genes are TRBV7-8 and TRBJ2-1; D might be TRBD2 (6 bases). V was clipped by 8 bases and J by 0 bases, with 17 bases between them. CDR1 and CDR2 from the germline V gene are SGHVS and FQNEAQ. This CDR3 is 16 amino acids long. CDR3 in amino acids: CASRPQRASSYNEQFF. The CDR3 nucleotides read TGTGCCAGCCGTCCTCAGCGGGCGAGCTCCTACAATGAGCAGTTCTTC.

The chain combines TRBV19 with TRBJ1-5; no clear D gene. Germline loops: CDR1 LNHDA, CDR2 SQIVND (reference sequence). The V end was cut by 3 bases, the J end by 0 bases, with 12 bases between. CDR3 length: 16 residues. The CDR3: CASSMVKLLSNQPQHF. CDR3 DNA: TGTGCCAGTAGTATGGTAAAGTTACTTAGCAATCAGCCCCAGCATTTT.

This chain joins TRBV7-6 and TRBJ2-7, with TRBD1 identical over 7 bases. V shed 0 bases, J shed 5 bases, and the junction held 7 bases outside the gene matches. CDR3 length: 15 residues. Germline values: CDR1 SGHVS, CDR2 FNYEAQ. CDR3 DNA sequence: TGTGCCAGCAGCTTAGCGTTGACAGGGATTGACGAGCAGTACTTC. This sequence encodes CASSLALTGIDEQYF.

This chain connects TRBV18 to TRBJ1-1; D remains unclear. The germline V and J ends were trimmed by 2 bases and 3 bases, with 7 bases remaining between them. The CDR3 is 13 residues long. Germline lookup yields CDR1 KGHSH and CDR2 LQKENI. The CDR3 loop is CASSPSSDTEAFF. CDR3 in DNA: TGTGCCAGCTCACCATCGTCGGACACTGAAGCTTTCTTT.

This clone appeared once. One end of the junction varies from germline; a read error may be responsible. The chain couples TRBV10-3 to TRBJ1-1; 8 nucleotides align to TRBD1. This CDR3 has 14 amino acids. Germline V gives CDR1 ENHRY, CDR2 SYGVKD. The CDR3, as DNA: TGTGCCATCGGTGAGACAGGGGATAACACTGAAGCTTTCTTT. The encoded protein is CAIGETGDNTEAFF.

The chain employs TRBV6-1 and TRBJ1-3; D is perhaps TRBD1 (5 bases). V shed 2 bases and J shed 0 bases, with 8 bases lying between them. This CDR3 spans 15 amino acids. Germline assignment: CDR1 MNHNS and CDR2 SASEGT. CDR3 loop: CASSERQGSGNTIYF. The CDR3 DNA reads as TGTGCCAGCAGTGAAAGGCAGGGCTCTGGAAACACCATATATTTT.

V is TRBV19 and J is TRBJ1-6, with 10 bases lining up with TRBD1. V lost 8 bases, J lost 7 bases, and 5 bases stayed unmatched. CDR1 and CDR2 (germline): LNHDA, SQIVND (reference sequence). The CDR3 covers 14 residues. This CDR3 is CASALDRGNSPLHF. CDR3 bases: TGTGCCAGTGCCTTGGACAGGGGGAATTCACCCCTCCACTTT.

The chain carries TRBV15 and TRBJ2-2, with no clear D. V dropped 5 bases and J dropped 2 bases, with 6 bases sitting between them. Germline values: CDR1 LNHNV, CDR2 YYDKDF (reference sequence). The length of the CDR3 is 13 residues. This CDR3 reads CATSYSNTGELFF. CDR3 in DNA: TGTGCCACCAGCTACTCTAACACCGGGGAGCTGTTTTTT.

V is TRBV10-3 and J is TRBJ2-6, with D possibly being TRBD1 (6 bases). Germline-derived CDR1 and CDR2 are ENHRY and SYGVKD. This CDR3 comprises 15 residues. V lost 4 bases, J lost 4 bases, and 11 bases lay in between. The CDR3 coding sequence is TGTGCCATCAGTGCAGGGGTGTCAGGGGCCAACGTCCTGACTTTC. Amino acid sequence: CAISAGVSGANVLTF.

This clone was found once. The chain combines TRBV4-1 with TRBJ2-3, with 14 positions matching TRBD2. The length of the CDR3 is 19 residues. Trimming cost V 0 bases and J 5 bases; bases outside gene matches: 10. The germline CDR1 and CDR2 sequences are MGHRA and YSYEKL. The CDR3 DNA is TGCGCCAGCAGCCAAGAGGGGATGACTAGCGGGGGGGCGCGAGATACGCAGTATTTT. Encoded protein: CASSQEGMTSGGARDTQYF.

V is TRBV9 and J is TRBJ1-1; unclear D gene. Trimming removed 1 base at V and 4 bases at J, with 11 bases between. The CDR3 sequence is 14 residues long. The germline V gene has CDR1 SGDLS and CDR2 YYNGEE. This CDR3 reads CASSVSSGFTEAFF. The CDR3 bases are TGTGCCAGCAGCGTATCCTCGGGGTTCACTGAAGCTTTCTTT.

By proportion, this clone is medium-sized. This sample includes further DNA sequences coding for the same CDR3. V gene TRBV6-5 combines with J gene TRBJ1-2; 11 bases are a match to TRBD1. Germline assignment: CDR1 MNHEY and CDR2 SVGAGI. V lost 2 bases to trimming and J lost 5 bases; unmatched junction nucleotides: 7. The CDR3 is 16 amino acids. The CDR3 DNA follows: TGTGCCAGCAGTTACGTCCGGACAGGGGGCGGGTATGGCTACACCTTC. Translation gives CASSYVRTGGGYGYTF.

V is TRBV5-1 and J is TRBJ2-3; TRBD2 matches at 14 bases. V lost 4 bases and J lost 6; bases outside the gene matches: 7. Per germline, CDR1 SGHRS and CDR2 YFSETQ. The CDR3 runs to 16 residues. As DNA, the CDR3 is TGCGCCAGCAGCCCCGGACTAGCGGGGGGCGGGGATACGCAGTATTTT. This encodes CASSPGLAGGGDTQYF. The full variable domain, completed using reference TRBV5-1 and TRBJ2-3, is KAGVTQTPRYLIKTRGQQVTLSCSPISGHRSVSWYQQTPGQGLQFLFEYFSETQRNKGNFPGRFSGRQFSNSRSEMNVSTLELGDSALYLCASSPGLAGGGDTQYFGPGTRLTVL.

V gene TRBV28 combines with J gene TRBJ1-2, with 9 bases that match TRBD1. The CDR3 contains 16 residues. Germline V gives CDR1 MDHEN, CDR2 SYDVKM. With V trimmed by 5 bases and J by 4 bases, 11 bases remained unmatched. CDR3 coding DNA: TGTGCCAGCAGTGAGAAACCGGGACAGGGCATCTATGGCTACACCTTC. It is translated as CASSEKPGQGIYGYTF.

The chain carries TRBV27 and TRBJ2-2, with TRBD1 matching 10 bases. The V gene's germline CDR1 is MNHEY and CDR2 SMNVEV (reference sequence). CDR3 length equals 16 residues. V shed 4 bases, J shed 5 bases, and the junction held 7 bases outside the gene matches. CDR3 bases: TGTGCCAGCAGTTCAGGTGGGACAGGGGTGACCGGGGAGCTGTTTTTT. Encoded protein: CASSSGGTGVTGELFF.

This clone was counted once. V usage is TRBV7-9 and J usage is TRBJ1-2; TRBD1 is a possible D gene (5 bases). The CDR3 contains 16 residues. Germline V gene lookup returns CDR1 SEHNR and CDR2 FQNEAQ (reference sequence). The V gene lost 1 base and the J gene lost 4 bases, with 16 bases spanning the gap. The CDR3 nucleotides read TGTGCCAGCAGCTTAGAGGTATCCGGTACAGGCTATGGCTACACCTTC. The encoded protein is CASSLEVSGTGYGYTF. Drawing the rest from reference TRBV7-9 and TRBJ1-2, the complete variable domain is DTGVSQNPRHKITKRGQNVTFRCDPISEHNRLYWYRQTLGQGPEFLTYFQNEAQLEKSRLLSDRFSAERPKGSFSTLEIQRTEQGDSAMYLCASSLEVSGTGYGYTFGSGTRLTVV.

V is TRBV28 and J is TRBJ1-6, with 7 bases lining up with TRBD1. CDR3 size: 14 residues. V dropped 2 bases and J dropped 12; count of bases not matched to a gene: 7. Germline CDR1 MDHEN, CDR2 SYDVKM. CDR3 protein: CASSLGTAKGPLHF. The CDR3 DNA is TGTGCCAGCAGTTTAGGGACAGCCAAGGGACCCCTCCACTTT. The complete variable domain, with remaining parts taken from reference TRBV28 and TRBJ1-6, reads DVKVTQSSRYLVKRTGEKVFLECVQDMDHENMFWYRQDPGLGLRLIYFSYDVKMKEKGDIPEGYSVSREKKERFSLILESASTNQTSMYLCASSLGTAKGPLHFGNGTRLTVT.

V usage is TRBV12-5 and J usage is TRBJ2-7; weak D call: TRBD1 (5 bases). The CDR3 loop spans 14 amino acids. Germline CDR1 LGHNT, CDR2 FRNRAP. Trimming stripped 4 bases from V and 4 bases from J, with 14 bases between. The CDR3 spells CASGSGQWGYEQYF. CDR3 coding DNA: TGTGCTAGTGGTTCAGGGCAGTGGGGTTACGAGCAGTACTTC.

The chain recombines TRBV29-1 with TRBJ2-7; D perhaps matches TRBD1 (8 bases). The V end lost 6 bases, the J end lost 4 bases, and 16 bases lay between the germline ends. Per the germline V gene, CDR1 is SQVTM and CDR2 is ANQGSEA. There are 13 residues in the CDR3. The CDR3 here is CSVRTGRAYEQYF. CDR3 DNA: TGCAGCGTAAGGACAGGGAGGGCTTACGAGCAGTACTTC.

The chain combines TRBV6-4 with TRBJ1-4, with 7 nucleotides matching TRBD1. Germline V gene sequence: CDR1 MRHNA, CDR2 SNTAGT. This CDR3 has 13 amino acids. Trimming took 5 bases from V and 8 from J; bases not matched to a gene: 5. The CDR3, as DNA: TGTGCCAGCAGTCGGGACAGCGGGGAAAAACTGTTTTTT. Protein sequence: CASSRDSGEKLFF.

The chain is built from TRBV28 and TRBJ1-1, with D perhaps TRBD1 (6 bases). The CDR3 contains 15 residues. Germline-derived CDR1 and CDR2 are MDHEN and SYDVKM. Deletions cut 8 bases from V and 5 bases from J, with 21 bases between. This chain's CDR3 is CASRSGGAKGTEAFF. CDR3 nucleotide sequence: TGTGCCAGCCGTTCTGGGGGGGCTAAGGGAACTGAAGCTTTCTTT.

The gene calls are TRBV11-3 and TRBJ1-1; perhaps TRBD1 as D (6 bases). The ends were cut back, 0 bases at V and 0 bases at J, with 11 bases in the middle. Germline CDR1 reads SGHNT; CDR2 reads YENEEA. CDR3 size: 16 residues. CDR3 in amino acids: CASSLDRGAMNTEAFF. CDR3 bases: TGTGCCAGCAGCTTAGACAGGGGCGCGATGAACACTGAAGCTTTCTTT.

This chain links TRBV6-6 with TRBJ1-5; the D gene is possibly TRBD1 (6 bases). Germline assignment: CDR1 MNHNY and CDR2 SVGAGI (reference sequence). The V and J ends lost 5 bases and 4 bases respectively, with 12 bases between them. The CDR3 is made up of 14 amino acids. CDR3 in amino acids: CASSRQDRNQPQHF. CDR3 coding DNA: TGTGCCAGCAGTAGACAGGACCGAAATCAGCCCCAGCATTTT.

The chain uses TRBV2 and TRBJ1-2; TRBD1 agrees at 8 bases. Looked up from germline, CDR1 is SNHLY and CDR2 is FYNNEI. V lost 3 bases to trimming and J lost 3 bases; unmatched junction nucleotides: 3. The CDR3 length is 14 residues. The CDR3 bases are TGTGCCAGCAGTGAGACACAGGGGGACTATGGCTACACCTTC. Residues: CASSETQGDYGYTF.

CDR3 coding DNA: TGTGCCAGCAGCGCCTGGACAGACTACACCTTC. It codes for CASSAWTDYTF. The gene calls are TRBV9 and TRBJ1-2, with D maybe TRBD1 (6 bases). The V and J ends lost 3 bases and 10 bases respectively, with 10 bases between them. CDR1 and CDR2 from the germline V gene are SGDLS and YYNGEE. This CDR3 spans 11 amino acids.

The genes are TRBV18 and TRBJ2-1, with TRBD1 matching over 8 bases. This CDR3 contains 13 residues. Germline-derived CDR1 and CDR2 are KGHSH and LQKENI. Trimming removed 5 bases from V and 5 bases from J; junction bases left unmatched: 2. CDR3 region: CASSVGQDNEQFF. Written as DNA, the CDR3 is TGTGCCAGCTCAGTGGGACAGGACAATGAGCAGTTCTTC.

The gene calls are TRBV5-1 and TRBJ1-4, with 9 bases that match TRBD1. CDR1 SGHRS and CDR2 YFSETQ come from the germline V gene. After removal of 4 bases from V and 8 bases from J, the junction contained 6 bases not matched to a gene. The CDR3 consists of 14 residues. The CDR3 nucleotides are TGCGCCAGCAGCACCGGGACAGGGCGCGAAAAACTGTTTTTT. Its translation is CASSTGTGREKLFF.

V is TRBV19 and J is TRBJ1-3, with D possibly TRBD1 on 5 matching bases. Trimming removed 6 bases from V and 0 bases from J, with 15 bases in between. CDR1 is LNHDA, CDR2 SQIVND, per germline (reference sequence). CDR3 length equals 16 residues. CDR3 amino acids: CASRPGDRSSGNTIYF. In DNA, the CDR3 is TGTGCCAGTAGACCGGGGGACCGATCCTCTGGAAACACCATATATTTT.